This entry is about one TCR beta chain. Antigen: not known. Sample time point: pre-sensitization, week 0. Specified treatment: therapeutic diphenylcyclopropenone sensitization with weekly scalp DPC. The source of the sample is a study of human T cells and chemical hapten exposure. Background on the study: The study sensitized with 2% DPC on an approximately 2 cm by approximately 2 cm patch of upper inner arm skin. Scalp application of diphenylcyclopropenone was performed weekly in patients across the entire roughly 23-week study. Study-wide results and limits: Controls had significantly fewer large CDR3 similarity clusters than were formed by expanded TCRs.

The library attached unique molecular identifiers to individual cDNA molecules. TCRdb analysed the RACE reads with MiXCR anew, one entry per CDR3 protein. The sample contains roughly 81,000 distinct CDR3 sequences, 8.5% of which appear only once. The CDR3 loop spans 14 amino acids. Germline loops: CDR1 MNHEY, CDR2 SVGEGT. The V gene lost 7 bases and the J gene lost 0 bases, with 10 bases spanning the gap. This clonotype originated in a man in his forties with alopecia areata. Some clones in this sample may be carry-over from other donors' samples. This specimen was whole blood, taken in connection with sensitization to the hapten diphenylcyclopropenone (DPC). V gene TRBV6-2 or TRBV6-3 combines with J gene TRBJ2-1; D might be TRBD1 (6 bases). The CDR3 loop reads CASIWGPSYNEQFF. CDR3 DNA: TGTGCCAGCATTTGGGGGCCCTCCTACAATGAGCAGTTCTTC.